Listed below are T cell receptor beta chains from one sample, sequenced in a study of early T cells in non-severe SARS-CoV-2 infection. Each CDR3 protein gets one entry after TCRdb re-called the 5' RACE reads with MiXCR. Of approximately 21,000 distinct CDR3 sequences in the sample, 5.3% are singletons; the top ten hold 9.5% to 12%. What was sequenced was whole blood. These receptors were taken from an adult who was a healthcare worker with PCR-confirmed SARS-CoV-2 infection or an uninfected control (not recorded which). The CDR3 runs from the conserved cysteine through the conserved F or W. Fields, in order: J gene, D gene, CDR3 length, clone size, V gene, CDR3 protein, CDR3 DNA. D genes are given only for firm matches. Size values are once, few and many counts, or a class for expanded clones, and some rows have none.

J gene: TRBJ1-1; D gene: -; CDR3 length: 15; clone size: few; V gene: TRBV20-1; CDR3 protein: CSARAGSLMNTEAFF; CDR3 DNA: TGCAGTGCCAGGGCCGGCAGTCTGATGAACACTGAAGCTTTCTTT
J gene: TRBJ2-1; D gene: TRBD1; CDR3 length: 15; clone size: few; V gene: TRBV6-6; CDR3 protein: CASSYSPTGDNEQFF; CDR3 DNA: TGTGCCAGCAGTTACTCCCCGACAGGGGATAATGAGCAGTTCTTC
J gene: TRBJ2-4; D gene: -; CDR3 length: 13; clone size: many; V gene: TRBV6-1; CDR3 protein: CASSEGLEDIQYF; CDR3 DNA: TGTGCCAGCAGTGAAGGGCTAGAAGACATTCAGTACTTC
J gene: TRBJ2-5; D gene: -; CDR3 length: 15; clone size: medium-sized; V gene: TRBV7-6; CDR3 protein: CASSLRGGYQETQYF; CDR3 DNA: TGTGCCAGCAGCTTAAGGGGAGGATACCAAGAGACCCAGTACTTC
J gene: TRBJ2-3; D gene: TRBD2; CDR3 length: 16; clone size: many; V gene: TRBV10-3; CDR3 protein: CAISASGTSGTQAQYF; CDR3 DNA: TGTGCCATCAGTGCCTCCGGGACTAGCGGGACCCAAGCGCAGTATTTT
J gene: TRBJ1-6; D gene: -; CDR3 length: 14; clone size: few; V gene: TRBV4-3; CDR3 protein: CASSQGSYNSPLHF; CDR3 DNA: TGCGCCAGCAGCCAGGGCTCCTATAATTCACCCCTCCACTTT
J gene: TRBJ2-5; D gene: -; CDR3 length: 15; clone size: many; V gene: TRBV2; CDR3 protein: CASSGSDRWKETQYF; CDR3 DNA: TGTGCCAGCAGCGGATCGGACAGATGGAAAGAGACCCAGTACTTC
J gene: TRBJ2-7; D gene: -; CDR3 length: 14; clone size: -; V gene: TRBV10-3; CDR3 protein: CAISESLSGYEQYF; CDR3 DNA: TGTGCCATCAGTGAGTCTCTTAGCGGCTACGAGCAGTACTTC
J gene: TRBJ1-4; D gene: TRBD1; CDR3 length: 14; clone size: many; V gene: TRBV10-3; CDR3 protein: CAISEDRETEKLFF; CDR3 DNA: TGTGCCATCAGTGAGGACAGGGAGACTGAAAAACTGTTTTTT
J gene: TRBJ1-2; D gene: -; CDR3 length: 16; clone size: many; V gene: TRBV5-6; CDR3 protein: CASSTDRTDRRYGYTF; CDR3 DNA: TGTGCCAGCAGCACCGACAGGACCGACCGCCGCTATGGCTACACCTTC
J gene: TRBJ2-7; D gene: TRBD1; CDR3 length: 14; clone size: many; V gene: TRBV15; CDR3 protein: CATSREGQAYEQYF; CDR3 DNA: TGTGCCACCAGCAGAGAAGGACAGGCCTACGAGCAGTACTTC